This passage covers 17 T cell receptor beta chains from one sample sequenced in a study of cytomegalovirus exposure and HLA in healthy donors. Researchers ran the PCR with 60 Vbeta and 13 Jbeta primers. Some clones are missing from TCRdb's copy, which holds only in-frame ones; the method was immunoSEQ multiplex PCR. The sample holds more than 95,000 clones, more than 60% seen once. The sample taken for sequencing was PBMCs. The receptors come from a man younger than 40 in good health and CMV-seronegative.

CDR3 amino acids: CASSSGGNYGYTF. In DNA form, the CDR3 reads TGTGCCAGCAGTTCAGGGGGGAACTATGGCTACACCTTC. The chain uses TRBV28 and TRBJ1-2, with 7 bases fitting TRBD1. With V trimmed by 4 bases and J by 2 bases, 1 base remained unmatched. This CDR3 contains 13 residues. CDR1 and CDR2 from the germline V gene are MDHEN and SYDVKM.

This chain joins TRBV5-1 and TRBJ2-5; no reliable D call. Judging by the DNA end, TRBJ2-7 fits better; the J call may be wrong. The CDR3 loop spans 14 amino acids. Germline V gene sequence: CDR1 SGHRS, CDR2 YFSETQ. CDR3 protein: CASRPLGGTYEQYF. The CDR3, as DNA: TGCGCCAGCCGACCTCTTGGCGGAACCTACGAGCAGTACTTC.

CDR3 sequence reads: CASTGQGPNYGYTF. The CDR3 region has the DNA TGTGCCAGTACCGGACAGGGTCCCAACTATGGCTACACCTTC. The V call is TRBV19, the J call TRBJ1-2, with TRBD1 identical over 8 bases. CDR1 is LNHDA, CDR2 SQIVND, per germline (reference sequence). Unmatched junction bases numbered 6, after V lost 7 bases and J lost 2 bases. The CDR3 runs 14 residues.

The chain joins TRBV5-1 to TRBJ1-5; TRBD1 matches 9 bases. This CDR3 contains 13 residues. Per germline, CDR1 SGHRS and CDR2 YFSETQ. V shed 4 bases and J 7 bases; nucleotides not matched to a gene: 3. DNA for the CDR3: TGCGCCAGCAGCCAGGGACAGGGCCAGCCCCAGCATTTT. It yields the protein CASSQGQGQPQHF.

The chain links TRBV7-8 to TRBJ2-2; TRBD2 agrees at 8 bases. The V gene's germline CDR1 is SGHVS and CDR2 FQNEAQ. This CDR3 has 15 amino acids. V was pared by 0 bases and J by 6 bases, with 3 bases of the junction left unmatched. This CDR3 reads CASSLAFGGAGELFF. CDR3 DNA sequence: TGTGCCAGCAGCTTAGCGTTCGGGGGGGCCGGGGAGCTGTTTTTT.

The chain combines TRBV5-1 with TRBJ2-5, with D perhaps matching TRBD1 (5 bases). Trimming took off 7 bases at V and 4 bases at J, with 14 bases between the two ends. CDR3 length equals 13 residues. Germline V gene data show CDR1 as SGHRS and CDR2 as YFSETQ. CDR3 region: CASGAGPGETQYF. The DNA of the CDR3 is TGCGCCAGCGGGGCCGGCCCTGGAGAGACCCAGTACTTC.

The V gene is TRBV6-4, the J gene TRBJ1-1; 8 nucleotides line up with TRBD1. Germline lookup yields CDR1 MRHNA and CDR2 SNTAGT. V gave up 6 bases and J gave up 4 bases; unmatched junction bases: 7. The CDR3 is 14 residues long. This CDR3 is CASRLDRAATEAFF. The DNA for the CDR3 is TGTGCCAGCAGATTGGACAGGGCGGCCACTGAAGCTTTCTTT.

The V call is TRBV4-2, the J call TRBJ2-7; possible D gene TRBD2, 5 bases. The V and J ends lost 0 bases and 0 bases respectively, with 12 bases between them. Looked up from germline, CDR1 is LGHNA and CDR2 is YNFKEQ. The CDR3 loop spans 16 amino acids. The CDR3 sequence is CASSQDTSGGSYEQYF. DNA of the CDR3: TGTGCCAGCAGCCAAGATACCAGCGGAGGCTCCTACGAGCAGTACTTC.

This chain links TRBV18 with TRBJ1-1; D call uncertain. In germline, CDR1 is KGHSH, CDR2 LQKENI. Trimming took 1 base from V and 4 from J, leaving 7 bases between them. This CDR3 is built from 13 residues. CDR3 nucleotide sequence: TGTGCCAGCTCACCACGGTCGAGCACTGAAGCTTTCTTT. Amino acids: CASSPRSSTEAFF. The full variable domain, its missing parts supplied by reference TRBV18 and TRBJ1-1, is NAGVMQNPRHLVRRRGQEARLRCSPMKGHSHVYWYRQLPEEGLKFMVYLQKENIIDESGMPKERFSAEFPKEGPSILRIQQVVRGDSAAYFCASSPRSSTEAFFGQGTRLTVV.

The chain is built from TRBV6-5 and TRBJ2-7, with TRBD1 matching over 7 bases. Trimming cost V 0 bases and J 3 bases; bases outside gene matches: 8. The CDR3 consists of 16 residues. Germline CDR1 MNHEY, CDR2 SVGAGI. CDR3 residues: CASSYSGDRVFYEQYF. The CDR3 DNA is TGTGCCAGCAGTTACTCCGGAGACAGGGTATTCTACGAGCAGTACTTC.

The J gene is TRBJ1-6, the V gene TRBV7-2; D is unresolved. The CDR3 spans 15 residues. Trimming removed 10 bases from V and 0 bases from J, with 13 bases in between. Germline lookup yields CDR1 SGHTA and CDR2 FQGNSA. The CDR3 DNA sequence: TGTGCCACCCAGAATTCGGGCTCCTATAATTCACCCCTCCACTTT. It codes for CATQNSGSYNSPLHF.

The chain employs TRBV7-9 and TRBJ2-3, with D perhaps matching TRBD2 (5 bases). CDR1 is SEHNR and CDR2 is FQNEAQ in the germline V gene (reference sequence). The germline V and J ends were trimmed by 1 base and 6 bases, with 11 bases remaining between them. This CDR3 region has 14 residues. In DNA form, the CDR3 reads TGTGCCAGCAGCTTAGAGGCCCGAGGGGATACGCAGTATTTT. Encoded protein: CASSLEARGDTQYF.

The chain joins TRBV5-1 to TRBJ1-4, with TRBD1 matching over 7 bases. Germline CDR1 and CDR2: SGHRS and YFSETQ. The CDR3 covers 15 residues. V dropped 0 bases and J dropped 8; count of bases not matched to a gene: 7. This CDR3 is CASSLGRGSDEKLFF. CDR3 sequence (DNA): TGCGCCAGCAGCTTGGGCAGGGGGAGTGACGAAAAACTGTTTTTT. Based on the CDR3 plus reference TRBV5-1 and TRBJ1-4, the full variable domain is KAGVTQTPRYLIKTRGQQVTLSCSPISGHRSVSWYQQTPGQGLQFLFEYFSETQRNKGNFPGRFSGRQFSNSRSEMNVSTLELGDSALYLCASSLGRGSDEKLFFGSGTQLSVL.

The V gene is TRBV7-9, the J gene TRBJ2-5, with 7 bases lining up with TRBD1. CDR1 is SEHNR, CDR2 FQNEAQ, per germline (reference sequence). V dropped 1 base and J dropped 2; count of bases not matched to a gene: 7. The CDR3 length is 16 residues. DNA of the CDR3: TGTGCCAGCAGCTTAGGGAAAACAGGGGAACAAGAGACCCAGTACTTC. Translating it yields CASSLGKTGEQETQYF. Supplemented by reference TRBV7-9 and TRBJ2-5, the full variable domain reads DTGVSQNPRHKITKRGQNVTFRCDPISEHNRLYWYRQTLGQGPEFLTYFQNEAQLEKSRLLSDRFSAERPKGSFSTLEIQRTEQGDSAMYLCASSLGKTGEQETQYFGPGTRLLVL.

J is TRBJ1-5 and V is TRBV16, with D possibly matching TRBD1 (5 bases). The CDR3 covers 17 residues. Germline V gene lookup returns CDR1 KGHSY and CDR2 FQNENV. The germline V and J ends were trimmed by 1 base and 0 bases, with 13 bases remaining between them. Here the CDR3 reads CASSQLGLTDSNQPQHF. CDR3 sequence (DNA): TGTGCCAGCAGCCAATTGGGACTTACTGATAGCAATCAGCCCCAGCATTTT.

The chain joins TRBV5-1 to TRBJ1-2; 9 positions agree with TRBD1. The CDR3 runs to 15 residues. Germline CDR1 SGHRS, CDR2 YFSETQ. V lost 2 bases, J lost 4 bases, and 6 bases stayed unmatched. In DNA form, the CDR3 reads TGCGCCAGCAGCTTAGGGACAGGGACCTCCTATGGCTACACCTTC. It specifies CASSLGTGTSYGYTF.

This chain uses TRBV30 with TRBJ1-3; D uncertain. V lost 6 bases, J lost 1 base, and 10 bases lay in between. The CDR3 is 13 amino acids. Looked up from germline, CDR1 is GTSNPN and CDR2 is SVGIG (reference sequence). CDR3 loop: CACPSKSGNTIYF. The CDR3 coding sequence is TGTGCCTGTCCAAGCAAATCTGGAAACACCATATATTTT.